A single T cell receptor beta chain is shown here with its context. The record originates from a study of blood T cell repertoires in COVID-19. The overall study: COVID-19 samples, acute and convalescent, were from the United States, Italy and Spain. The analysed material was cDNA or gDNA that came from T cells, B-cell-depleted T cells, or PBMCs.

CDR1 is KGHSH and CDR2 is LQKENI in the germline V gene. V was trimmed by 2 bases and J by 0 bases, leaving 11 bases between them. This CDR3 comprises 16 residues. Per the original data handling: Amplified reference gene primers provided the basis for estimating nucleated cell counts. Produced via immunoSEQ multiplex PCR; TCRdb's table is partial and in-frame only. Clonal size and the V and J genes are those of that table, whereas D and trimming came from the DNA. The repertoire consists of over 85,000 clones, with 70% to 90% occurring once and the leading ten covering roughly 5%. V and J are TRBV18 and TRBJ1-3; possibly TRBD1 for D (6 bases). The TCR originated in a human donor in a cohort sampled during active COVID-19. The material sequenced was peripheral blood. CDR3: CASSPVRTDSGNTIYF. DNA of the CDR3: TGTGCCAGCTCACCAGTAAGGACAGACTCTGGAAACACCATATATTTT. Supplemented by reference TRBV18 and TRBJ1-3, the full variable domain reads NAGVMQNPRHLVRRRGQEARLRCSPMKGHSHVYWYRQLPEEGLKFMVYLQKENIIDESGMPKERFSAEFPKEGPSILRIQQVVRGDSAAYFCASSPVRTDSGNTIYFGEGSWLTVV.